This T cell receptor (beta chain) was observed in a study of T cell responses to AZD1222 COVID-19 vaccine. Study results and limitations: A rise in Spike-specific TCR breadth and depth followed two AZD1222 doses. At baseline, seropositivity was found in only a handful of AZD1222 recipients.

As regards this clone: What it recognizes is unknown.

Data came from immunoSEQ multiplex PCR; TCRdb stores just in-frame clones and leaves some out. Of about 150,000 clones listed, approximately 86% are singletons. The CDR3 is 14 residues long. Looked up from germline, CDR1 is MNHEY and CDR2 is SVGAGI. V dropped 8 bases and J dropped 8; count of bases not matched to a gene: 7. The TCR was taken from an adult who received the MenACWY meningococcal vaccine as a control. The chain is built from TRBV6-5 and TRBJ2-1; 12 nucleotides align to TRBD1. Specimen: peripheral blood, collected 28 days after the second dose of the MenACWY control vaccine. CDR3 protein: CASLRDRGLYEQFF. DNA of the CDR3: TGTGCCAGCTTACGGGACAGGGGGCTTTATGAGCAGTTCTTC.